The clone carrying this T cell receptor beta chain was recorded a few times. Using RNA transcripts as the source, TCR beta CDR3 regions were amplified. First-round RT-PCR targeting the TCR CDR3 was performed with the HTBI primer set. MiXCR, applied by TCRdb to the multiplex PCR reads, yields one record per CDR3 protein. The table lists 550,000 to 650,000 distinct CDR3 sequences, 11% to 15% of them singletons, with approximately 5.7% in the top ten. On the basis of clinical symptoms, serum thyroxine and TRAb, thyroid ultrasound and orbital computed tomography, diagnoses were made. The data were taken from a study of T cells in Graves' hyperthyroidism and ophthalmopathy. The CDR3 has 12 amino acids. The V gene end was trimmed by 11 bases and the J gene end by 9 bases; junction bases not matched to a gene: 11. Germline loops: CDR1 MNHNS, CDR2 SASEGT.

This sequence originates from a woman aged 30 to 39 with Graves' hyperthyroidism that later progressed to Graves' ophthalmopathy. Source material: blood. V and J are TRBV6-1 and TRBJ2-3, with 7 bases identical to TRBD1. CDR3 DNA sequence: TGTGCCTGTACCACAGGGGAACGAACGCAGTATTTT. The encoded protein is CACTTGERTQYF.